The clone carrying this TCR beta chain was counted at least ten times. Its antigen remains unidentified. TCRdb recomputed calls from the reads with MiXCR, one row per CDR3 protein. The sample carries 650,000 to 850,000 distinct CDR3 sequences, approximately 32% recorded once. The sample is drawn from a study of T cell repertoires in cytomegalovirus infection. Study context: Recently described HLA-C-restricted plus well-studied HLA-B-restricted CMV epitopes were used. The public TCR beta signatures pointed to both CMV infection and matching HLA type.

There are 13 residues in the CDR3. The V end lost 0 bases, the J end lost 7 bases, and 9 bases lay between the germline ends. Study-wide points: HLA-C-restricted CMV clonotypes gave the most frequent clonotype in two of eight donors.

The material sequenced was cultured CD8+ T cells from PBMCs, taken from culture after CMV antigen stimulation. The clonotype originates from a human donor in good health (CMV status not recorded). Some clones in this sample may be carry-over from other donors' samples. The chain combines TRBV12-3 or TRBV12-4 with TRBJ2-5; no reliable D call. The CDR3 here is CASSLALGRTQYF. DNA of the CDR3: TGTGCCAGCAGTTTAGCGCTTGGGCGGACCCAGTACTTC.